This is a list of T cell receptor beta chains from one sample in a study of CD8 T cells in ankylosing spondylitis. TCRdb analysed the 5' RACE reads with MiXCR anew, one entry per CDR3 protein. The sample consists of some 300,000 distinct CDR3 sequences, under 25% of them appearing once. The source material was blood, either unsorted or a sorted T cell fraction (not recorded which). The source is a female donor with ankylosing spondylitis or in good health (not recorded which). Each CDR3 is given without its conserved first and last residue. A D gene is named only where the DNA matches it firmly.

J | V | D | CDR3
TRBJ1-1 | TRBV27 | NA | ASRSKLDTPNTEAF
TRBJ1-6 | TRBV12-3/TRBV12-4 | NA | ASSGAGISPLH
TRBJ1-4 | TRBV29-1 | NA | SVGVSGTNEKLF
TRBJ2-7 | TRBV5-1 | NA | ASKDGYEQY
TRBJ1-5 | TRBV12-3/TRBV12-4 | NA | ASSLYRYSNQPQH
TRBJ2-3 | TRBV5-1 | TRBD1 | ASSLGQGEDTQY
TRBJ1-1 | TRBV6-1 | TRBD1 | ASRGTAARNTEAF
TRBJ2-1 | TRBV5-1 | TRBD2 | ASSSGLAGGNYNEQF
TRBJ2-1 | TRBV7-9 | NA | ASSRGAETSNEQF
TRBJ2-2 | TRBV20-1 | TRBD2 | SARELAGAGELF
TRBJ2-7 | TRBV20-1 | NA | SARAGIEQY
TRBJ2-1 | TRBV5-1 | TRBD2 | ASSLDGRGNEQF
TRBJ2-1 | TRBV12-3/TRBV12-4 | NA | ASSPWRNEQF
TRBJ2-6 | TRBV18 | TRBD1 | ASSPRDRVLDGANVLT
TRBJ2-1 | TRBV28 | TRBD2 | ASSSGTSGLYNEQF
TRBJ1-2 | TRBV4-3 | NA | ASSQEGNYGYT
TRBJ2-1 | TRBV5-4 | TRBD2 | ASSSPAGDSYNEQF
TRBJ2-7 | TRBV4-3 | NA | ASSQLTGGYEQY
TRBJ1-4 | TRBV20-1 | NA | SAIEDGSEKLF
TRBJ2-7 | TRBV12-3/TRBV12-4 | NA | ASSFPGQGDHEQY
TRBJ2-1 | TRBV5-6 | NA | ASSRGQSDYNEQF
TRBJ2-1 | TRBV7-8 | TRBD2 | ASSPLAGAYNEQF
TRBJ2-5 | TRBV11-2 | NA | ASSPLAEQETQY
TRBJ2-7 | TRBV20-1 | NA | SALLGPFYEQY
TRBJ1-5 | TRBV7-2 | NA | ASSSRGNQPQH
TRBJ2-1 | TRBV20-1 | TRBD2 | SARRGKQF
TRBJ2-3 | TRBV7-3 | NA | ASSLWSTDTQY
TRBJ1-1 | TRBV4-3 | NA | ASSQDERGRTEAF
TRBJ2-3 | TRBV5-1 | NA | ASSFVSGEMADTQY
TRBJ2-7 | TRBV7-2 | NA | ASSLESGDLFYEQY
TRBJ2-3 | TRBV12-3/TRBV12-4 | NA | ASRDFGNTDTQY
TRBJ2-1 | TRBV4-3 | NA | ASSQDLGLPYNEQF
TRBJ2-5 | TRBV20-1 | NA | SARGRGGSKETQY
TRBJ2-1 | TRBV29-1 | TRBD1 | SVFSRDRASHEQF
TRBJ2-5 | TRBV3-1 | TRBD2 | ASSQAGGRRRPETQY
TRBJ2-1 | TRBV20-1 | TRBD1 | SALTSGTGYNEQF
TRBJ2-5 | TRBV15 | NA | ATSRRGQGGETQY